The rows below give T cell receptor beta chains drawn from one sample of a study of shared clonotypes between healthy human individuals. Libraries were prepared by immunoSEQ multiplex PCR; TCRdb keeps only in-frame clonotypes and omits some of them. This table has hundreds of thousands of clones, approximately 96% appearing once. Sequencing used naive CD8+ T cells sorted from blood. These receptors were collected from a woman in her 30s in good health. Each CDR3 is given with its conserved first and last residue. A D gene is named only where the DNA matches it firmly. Where a row states a size, it is once, few, many or the class of an expanded clone; other rows omit it.

j_gene: TRBJ1-4
d_gene: .
v_gene: TRBV11-2
abundance: .
CDR3aa: CASSLGHSANEKLFF
CDR3nt: TGTGCCAGCAGCTTGGGACATTCAGCTAATGAAAAACTGTTTTTT

j_gene: TRBJ1-5
d_gene: .
v_gene: TRBV27
abundance: .
CDR3aa: CASSFGQSQHF
CDR3nt: TGTGCCAGCAGTTTCGGGCAGTCTCAGCATTTT

j_gene: TRBJ2-5
d_gene: .
v_gene: TRBV29-1
abundance: .
CDR3aa: CSVQQGLGLYQETQYF
CDR3nt: TGCAGCGTTCAACAGGGATTGGGATTGTACCAAGAGACCCAGTACTTC

j_gene: TRBJ2-1
d_gene: TRBD2
v_gene: TRBV14
abundance: .
CDR3aa: CASSQDLAGPYNEQFF
CDR3nt: TGTGCCAGCAGCCAAGATCTAGCGGGTCCCTACAATGAGCAGTTCTTC

j_gene: TRBJ1-2
d_gene: TRBD1
v_gene: TRBV27
abundance: .
CDR3aa: CATRPQGANGYTF
CDR3nt: TGTGCCACCCGCCCCCAGGGGGCTAATGGCTACACCTTC

j_gene: TRBJ1-2
d_gene: .
v_gene: TRBV6-5
abundance: .
CDR3aa: CASSYSCGGGYTF
CDR3nt: TGTGCCAGCAGTTACTCATGTGGGGGAGGCTACACCTTC

j_gene: TRBJ1-1
d_gene: .
v_gene: TRBV7-9
abundance: .
CDR3aa: CASSLGTEAFF
CDR3nt: TGTGCCAGCAGCTTAGGCACTGAAGCTTTCTTT

j_gene: TRBJ2-7
d_gene: .
v_gene: TRBV27
abundance: .
CDR3aa: CASSLSYGKYEQYF
CDR3nt: TGTGCCAGCAGTTTATCATACGGCAAATACGAGCAGTACTTC

j_gene: TRBJ2-7
d_gene: .
v_gene: TRBV7-9
abundance: .
CDR3aa: CASSLRTTYEQYF
CDR3nt: TGTGCCAGCAGCTTGAGGACAACATACGAGCAGTACTTC

j_gene: TRBJ1-5
d_gene: TRBD1
v_gene: TRBV2
abundance: .
CDR3aa: CASSETGGYGDQPQHF
CDR3nt: TGTGCCAGCAGTGAAACAGGGGGCTATGGGGATCAGCCCCAGCATTTT

j_gene: TRBJ2-7
d_gene: TRBD1
v_gene: TRBV11-2
abundance: .
CDR3aa: CASSLTGGRTEQYF
CDR3nt: TGTGCCAGCAGCTTGACAGGGGGGCGGACCGAGCAGTACTTC

j_gene: TRBJ1-2
d_gene: TRBD1
v_gene: TRBV5-5
abundance: .
CDR3aa: CASSLGQAGYTF
CDR3nt: TGTGCCAGCAGCCTAGGACAGGCTGGCTACACCTTC

j_gene: TRBJ2-6
d_gene: .
v_gene: TRBV5-1
abundance: .
CDR3aa: CASSTSGVLGGASGANVLTF
CDR3nt: TGCGCCAGCAGCACCAGCGGTGTTTTAGGAGGGGCTTCTGGGGCCAACGTCCTGACTTTC

j_gene: TRBJ2-3
d_gene: .
v_gene: TRBV9
abundance: .
CDR3aa: CASSVDGETDTQYF
CDR3nt: TGTGCCAGCAGCGTAGATGGAGAAACAGATACGCAGTATTTT

j_gene: TRBJ2-5
d_gene: .
v_gene: TRBV11-2
abundance: once
CDR3aa: CASSSQALFQETQYF
CDR3nt: TGTGCCAGCAGCTCCCAGGCCCTGTTCCAAGAGACCCAGTACTTC

j_gene: TRBJ2-5
d_gene: .
v_gene: TRBV7-6
abundance: .
CDR3aa: CASSLGQVGRETQYF
CDR3nt: TGTGCCAGCAGCTTAGGTCAGGTCGGGAGAGAGACCCAGTACTTC

j_gene: TRBJ1-1
d_gene: .
v_gene: TRBV15
abundance: .
CDR3aa: CATSRDPLGLYDTEAFF
CDR3nt: TGTGCCACCAGCAGAGATCCGCTGGGGCTTTACGACACTGAAGCTTTCTTT

j_gene: TRBJ2-7
d_gene: .
v_gene: TRBV29-1
abundance: .
CDR3aa: CSVKDGSYEQYF
CDR3nt: TGCAGCGTGAAAGACGGATCCTACGAGCAGTACTTC